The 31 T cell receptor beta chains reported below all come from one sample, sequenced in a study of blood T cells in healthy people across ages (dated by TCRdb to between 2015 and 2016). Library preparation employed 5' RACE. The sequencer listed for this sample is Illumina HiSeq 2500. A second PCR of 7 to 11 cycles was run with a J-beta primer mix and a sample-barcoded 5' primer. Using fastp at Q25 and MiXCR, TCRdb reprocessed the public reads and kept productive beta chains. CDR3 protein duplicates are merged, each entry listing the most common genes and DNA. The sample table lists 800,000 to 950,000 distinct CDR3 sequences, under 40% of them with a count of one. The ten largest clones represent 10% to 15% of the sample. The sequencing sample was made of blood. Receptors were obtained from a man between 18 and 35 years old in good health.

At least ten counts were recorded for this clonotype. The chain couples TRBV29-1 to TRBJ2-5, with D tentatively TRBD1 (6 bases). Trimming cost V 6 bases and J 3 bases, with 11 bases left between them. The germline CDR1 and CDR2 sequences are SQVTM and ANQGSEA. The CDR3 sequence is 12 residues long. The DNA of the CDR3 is TGCAGCGTCGTCGACAGGAAAGAGACCCAGTACTTC. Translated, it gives CSVVDRKETQYF. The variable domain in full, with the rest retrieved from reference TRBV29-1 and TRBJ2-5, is SAVISQKPSRDICQRGTSLTIQCQVDSQVTMMFWYRQQPGQSLTLIATANQGSEATYESGFVIDKFPISRPNLTFSTLTVSNMSPEDSSIYLCSVVDRKETQYFGPGTRLLVL.

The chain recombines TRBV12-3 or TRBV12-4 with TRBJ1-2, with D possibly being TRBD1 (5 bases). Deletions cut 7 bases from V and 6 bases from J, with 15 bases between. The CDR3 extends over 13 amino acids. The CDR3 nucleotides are TGTGCCAGCACCCCAGAGGGGTTACATGGCTACACCTTC. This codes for CASTPEGLHGYTF.

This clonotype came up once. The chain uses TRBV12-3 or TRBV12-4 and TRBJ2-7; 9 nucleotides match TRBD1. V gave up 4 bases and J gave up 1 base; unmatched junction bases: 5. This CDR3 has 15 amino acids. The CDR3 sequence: CASSSQGAASYEQYF. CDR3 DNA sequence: TGTGCCAGCAGTTCACAGGGGGCCGCATCCTACGAGCAGTACTTC.

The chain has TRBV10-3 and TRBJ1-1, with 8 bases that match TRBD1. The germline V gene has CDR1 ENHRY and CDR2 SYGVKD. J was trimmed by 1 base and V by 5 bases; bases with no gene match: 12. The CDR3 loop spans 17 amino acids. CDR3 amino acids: CAISYNRQGPSNTEAFF. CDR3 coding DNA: TGTGCCATCAGTTACAATCGACAGGGGCCTTCGAACACTGAAGCTTTCTTT.

In DNA form, the CDR3 reads TGTGCCAGCAGTTGGGGTGGACAGCGCGAGCAGTACTTC. This sequence encodes CASSWGGQREQYF. The genes are TRBV12-3 or TRBV12-4 and TRBJ2-7, with a possible D match to TRBD1 (6 bases). The CDR3 loop spans 13 amino acids. Trimming removed 4 bases from V and 6 bases from J, with 13 bases in between.

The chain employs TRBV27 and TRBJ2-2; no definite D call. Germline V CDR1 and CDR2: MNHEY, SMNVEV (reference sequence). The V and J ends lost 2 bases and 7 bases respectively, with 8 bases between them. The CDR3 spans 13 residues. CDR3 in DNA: TGTGCCAGCAGTTTAGTACCTCGCGGGGAGCTGTTTTTT. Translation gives CASSLVPRGELFF.

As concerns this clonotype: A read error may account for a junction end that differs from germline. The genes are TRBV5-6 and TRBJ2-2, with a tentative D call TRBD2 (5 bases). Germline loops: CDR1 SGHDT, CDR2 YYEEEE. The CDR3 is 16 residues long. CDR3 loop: CASSPGPAINTGELIF. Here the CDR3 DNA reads TGTGCCAGCAGCCCCGGGCCGGCCATAAACACCGGGGAGCTGATTTTT.

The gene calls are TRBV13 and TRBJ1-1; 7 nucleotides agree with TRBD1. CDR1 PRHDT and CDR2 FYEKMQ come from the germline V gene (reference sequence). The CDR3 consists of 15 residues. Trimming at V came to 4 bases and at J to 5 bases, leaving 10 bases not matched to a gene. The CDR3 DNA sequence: TGTGCCAGCAGCTCACCGACAGGGAGGGGGACTGAAGCTTTCTTT. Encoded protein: CASSSPTGRGTEAFF.

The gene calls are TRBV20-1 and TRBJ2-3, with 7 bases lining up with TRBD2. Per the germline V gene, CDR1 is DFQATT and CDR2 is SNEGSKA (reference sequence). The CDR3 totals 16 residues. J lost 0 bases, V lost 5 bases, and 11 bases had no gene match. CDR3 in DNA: TGCAGTGCTGAGGCCCGCGGGGGATCTAGCACAGATACGCAGTATTTT. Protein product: CSAEARGGSSTDTQYF.

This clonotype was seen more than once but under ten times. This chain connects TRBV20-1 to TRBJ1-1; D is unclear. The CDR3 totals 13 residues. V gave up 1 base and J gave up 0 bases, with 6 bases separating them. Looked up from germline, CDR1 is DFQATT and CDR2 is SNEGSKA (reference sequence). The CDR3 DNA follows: TGCAGTGCTAGAGCGCGGATGAACACTGAAGCTTTCTTT. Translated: CSARARMNTEAFF.

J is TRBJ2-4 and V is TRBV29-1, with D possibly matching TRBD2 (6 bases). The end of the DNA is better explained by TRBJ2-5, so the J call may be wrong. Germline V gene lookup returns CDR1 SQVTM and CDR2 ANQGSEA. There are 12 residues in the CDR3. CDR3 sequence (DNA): TGCAGCGTTGTCTCTAGCGCGGAGACCCAGTACTTC. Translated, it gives CSVVSSAETQYF.

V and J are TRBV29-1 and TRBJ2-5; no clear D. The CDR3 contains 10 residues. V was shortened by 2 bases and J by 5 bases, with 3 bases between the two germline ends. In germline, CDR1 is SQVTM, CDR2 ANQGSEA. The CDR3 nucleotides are TGCAGCGTTGAATCGGAGACCCAGTACTTC. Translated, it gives CSVESETQYF.

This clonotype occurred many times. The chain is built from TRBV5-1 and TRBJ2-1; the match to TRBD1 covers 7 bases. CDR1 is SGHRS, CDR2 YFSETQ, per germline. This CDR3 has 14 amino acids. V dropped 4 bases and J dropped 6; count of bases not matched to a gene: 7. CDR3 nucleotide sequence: TGCGCCAGCAGCGACGCACAGGGGTCCAATGAGCAGTTCTTC. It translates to CASSDAQGSNEQFF.

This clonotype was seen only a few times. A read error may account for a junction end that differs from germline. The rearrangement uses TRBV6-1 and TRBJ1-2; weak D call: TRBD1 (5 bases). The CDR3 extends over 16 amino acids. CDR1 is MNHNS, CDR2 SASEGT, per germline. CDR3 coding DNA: TGTGCCAGCAGGGAAGCCGGGACGTCTGATAACTATGGCTACACCTTC. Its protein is CASREAGTSDNYGYTF.

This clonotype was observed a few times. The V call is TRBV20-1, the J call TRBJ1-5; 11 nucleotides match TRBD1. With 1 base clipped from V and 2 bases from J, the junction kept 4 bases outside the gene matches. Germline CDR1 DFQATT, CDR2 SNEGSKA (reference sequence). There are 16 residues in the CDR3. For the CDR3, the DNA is TGCAGTGCTAGAGGGACAGGGGGCAACGGCAATCAGCCCCAGCATTTT. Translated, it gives CSARGTGGNGNQPQHF.

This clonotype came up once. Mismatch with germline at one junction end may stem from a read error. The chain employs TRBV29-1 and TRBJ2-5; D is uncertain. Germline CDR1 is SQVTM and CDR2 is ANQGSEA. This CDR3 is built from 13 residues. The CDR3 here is CSVEGRLKEAQYF. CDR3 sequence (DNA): TGCAGCGTTGAAGGACGCTTGAAAGAGGCCCAGTACTTC.

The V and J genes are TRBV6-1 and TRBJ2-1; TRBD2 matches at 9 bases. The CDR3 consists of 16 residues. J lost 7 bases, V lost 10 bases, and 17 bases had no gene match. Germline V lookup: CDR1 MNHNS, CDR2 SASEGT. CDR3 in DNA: TGTGCCACCGCCAGGGAGCGGGGGGCACGAATAAATGAGCAGTTCTTC. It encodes CATARERGARINEQFF.

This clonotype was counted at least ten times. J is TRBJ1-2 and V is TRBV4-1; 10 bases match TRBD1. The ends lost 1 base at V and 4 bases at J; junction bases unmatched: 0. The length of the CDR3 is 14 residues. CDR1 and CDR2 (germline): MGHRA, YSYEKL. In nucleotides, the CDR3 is TGCGCCAGCAGCCAAGGGACAGGGGGCTATGGCTACACCTTC. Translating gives CASSQGTGGYGYTF.

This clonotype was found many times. The CDR3 sequence: CSAKDQRGLEETQYF. CDR3 in DNA: TGCAGTGCTAAGGATCAGCGGGGACTTGAAGAGACCCAGTACTTC. V gene TRBV20-1 combines with J gene TRBJ2-5; 7 bases align to TRBD2. The CDR3 sequence is 15 residues long. Trimming took 4 bases from V and 3 from J; bases not matched to a gene: 11. Germline V gives CDR1 DFQATT, CDR2 SNEGSKA (reference sequence).

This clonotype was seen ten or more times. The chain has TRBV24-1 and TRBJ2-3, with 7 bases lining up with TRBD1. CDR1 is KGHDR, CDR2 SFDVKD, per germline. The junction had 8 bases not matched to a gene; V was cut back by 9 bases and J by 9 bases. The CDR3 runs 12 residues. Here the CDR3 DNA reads TGTGCCACCCAGGACCGGACAGGAACGCAGTATTTT. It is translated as CATQDRTGTQYF.

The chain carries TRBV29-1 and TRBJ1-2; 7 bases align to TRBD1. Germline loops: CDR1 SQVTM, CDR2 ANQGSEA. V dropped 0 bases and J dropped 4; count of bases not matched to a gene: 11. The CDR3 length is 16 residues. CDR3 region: CSVEDRGRGRVYGYTF. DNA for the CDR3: TGCAGCGTTGAAGATCGGGGGAGGGGGCGAGTCTATGGCTACACCTTC.

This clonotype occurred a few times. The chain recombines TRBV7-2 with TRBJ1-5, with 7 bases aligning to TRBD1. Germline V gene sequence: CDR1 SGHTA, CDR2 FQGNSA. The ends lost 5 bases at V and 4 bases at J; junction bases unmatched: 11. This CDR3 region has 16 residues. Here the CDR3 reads CASSLRGREGNQPQHF. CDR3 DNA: TGTGCCAGCAGCCTAAGGGGGCGCGAGGGAAATCAGCCCCAGCATTTT.

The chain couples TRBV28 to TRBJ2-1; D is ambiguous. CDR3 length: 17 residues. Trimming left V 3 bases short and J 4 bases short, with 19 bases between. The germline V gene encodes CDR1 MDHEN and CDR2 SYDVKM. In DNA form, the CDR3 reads TGTGCCAGCAGTTTTTTGGTTGGGGATCTGGGGTACAATGAGCAGTTCTTC. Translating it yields CASSFLVGDLGYNEQFF. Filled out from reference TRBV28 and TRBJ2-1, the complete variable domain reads DVKVTQSSRYLVKRTGEKVFLECVQDMDHENMFWYRQDPGLGLRLIYFSYDVKMKEKGDIPEGYSVSREKKERFSLILESASTNQTSMYLCASSFLVGDLGYNEQFFGPGTRLTVL.

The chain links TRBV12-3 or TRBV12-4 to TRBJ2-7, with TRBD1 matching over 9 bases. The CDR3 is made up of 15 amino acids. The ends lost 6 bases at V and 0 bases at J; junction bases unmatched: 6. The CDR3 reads CASSAWDRDSYEQYF. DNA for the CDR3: TGTGCCAGCAGCGCATGGGACAGGGACTCCTACGAGCAGTACTTC.

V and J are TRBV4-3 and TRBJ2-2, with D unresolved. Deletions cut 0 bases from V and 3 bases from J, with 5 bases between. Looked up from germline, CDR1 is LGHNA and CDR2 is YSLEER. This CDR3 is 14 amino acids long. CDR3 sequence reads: CASSQDQDTGELFF. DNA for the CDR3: TGCGCCAGCAGCCAAGACCAGGACACCGGGGAGCTGTTTTTT.

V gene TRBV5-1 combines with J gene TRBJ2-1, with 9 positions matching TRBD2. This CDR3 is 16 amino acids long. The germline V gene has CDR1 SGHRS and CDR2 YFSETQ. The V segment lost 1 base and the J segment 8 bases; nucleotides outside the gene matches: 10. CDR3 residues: CASSLSIGGGGDEQFF. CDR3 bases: TGCGCCAGCAGCTTGAGTATCGGGGGCGGGGGGGATGAGCAGTTCTTC.

CDR3 amino acids: CASSLTSMREQYF. CDR3 DNA sequence: TGTGCCAGCAGCTTAACGAGTATGAGGGAGCAGTACTTC. The chain uses TRBV7-3 and TRBJ2-7; D unclear. The CDR3 has 13 residues. Germline CDR1 reads SGHTA; CDR2 reads FQGTGA. Trimming took 0 bases from V and 7 from J, leaving 10 bases between them.

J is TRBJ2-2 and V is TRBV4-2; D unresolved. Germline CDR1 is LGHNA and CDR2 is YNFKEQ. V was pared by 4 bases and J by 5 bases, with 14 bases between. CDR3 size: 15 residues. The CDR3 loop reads CASSPDLGRTGELFF. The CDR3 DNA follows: TGTGCCAGCAGCCCGGACCTAGGGCGGACCGGGGAGCTGTTTTTT.

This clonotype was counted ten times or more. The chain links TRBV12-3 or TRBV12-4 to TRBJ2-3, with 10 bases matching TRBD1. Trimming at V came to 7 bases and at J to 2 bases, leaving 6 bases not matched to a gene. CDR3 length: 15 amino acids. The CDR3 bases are TGTGCCAGCACGCTGGGACAGGGGATCACAGATACGCAGTATTTT. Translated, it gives CASTLGQGITDTQYF.

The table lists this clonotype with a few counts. The CDR3 loop is CASRRTADSYNEQYF. The CDR3 DNA reads as TGTGCCAGCAGGCGTACAGCAGACTCATACAATGAGCAGTACTTC. The genes are TRBV7-2 and TRBJ2-7, with D hard to call. The CDR3 sequence is 15 residues long. V was cut by 6 bases and J by 7 bases, with 22 bases left in between. CDR1 is SGHTA, CDR2 FQGNSA, per germline.

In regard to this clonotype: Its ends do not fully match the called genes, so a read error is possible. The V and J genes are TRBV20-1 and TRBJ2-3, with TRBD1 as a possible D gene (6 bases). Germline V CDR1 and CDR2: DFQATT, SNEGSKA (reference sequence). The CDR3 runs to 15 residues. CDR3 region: CSALPLQGRTDAQYF. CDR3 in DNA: TGCAGTGCCCTGCCCCTACAGGGACGCACAGATGCGCAGTATTTT.